The entry below describes one T cell receptor beta chain. The data are from a study of blood T cell repertoires in COVID-19. CDR1 is KGHSH, CDR2 LQKENI, per germline. V was cut by 1 base and J by 4 bases, with 13 bases left in between. CDR3 size: 15 residues. The repertoire was sequenced with immunoSEQ multiplex PCR; TCRdb's copy has only in-frame clones and lacks some. The table has around 4,800 clones, 73% seen once. The clonotype was recovered from a human donor in a cohort sampled during active COVID-19. Sequencing input: peripheral blood. The rearrangement uses TRBV18 and TRBJ1-2; D uncertain. DNA for the CDR3: TGTGCCAGCTCACCACAGGCGGGCCCCACCTATGGCTACACCTTC. This translates into CASSPQAGPTYGYTF.